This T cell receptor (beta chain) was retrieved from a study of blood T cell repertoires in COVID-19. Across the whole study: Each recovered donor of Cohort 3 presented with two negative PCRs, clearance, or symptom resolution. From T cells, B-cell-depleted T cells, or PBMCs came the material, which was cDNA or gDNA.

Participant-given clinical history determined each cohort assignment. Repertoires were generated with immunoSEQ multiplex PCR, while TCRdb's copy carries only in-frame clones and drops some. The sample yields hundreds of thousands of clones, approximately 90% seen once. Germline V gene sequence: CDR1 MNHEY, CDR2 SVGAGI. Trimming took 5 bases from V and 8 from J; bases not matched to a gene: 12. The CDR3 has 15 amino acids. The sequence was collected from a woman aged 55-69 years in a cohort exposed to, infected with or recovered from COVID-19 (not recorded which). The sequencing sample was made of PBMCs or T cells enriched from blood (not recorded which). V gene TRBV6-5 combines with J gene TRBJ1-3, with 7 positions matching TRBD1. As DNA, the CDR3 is TGTGCCAGCAGTACCGACAGGGACGGTAGATACACCATATATTTT. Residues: CASSTDRDGRYTIYF.